The 30 T cell receptor beta chains given below trace back to one sample, sequenced in a study of regulatory T cells in long-lasting Graves disease. Building the TCR beta libraries relied on iRepertoire HTBI primers, and CDR3 regions underwent Arm-PCR. TCRdb passed the multiplex PCR reads through MiXCR, listing each CDR3 protein once. Of fewer than 550,000 distinct CDR3 sequences listed, about 16% were seen once; the top ten hold about 25%. Time point defined: newly diagnosed GD, antithyroid drugs for less than 3 months. PBMC RNA served as the TCR library source. The sample was also linked to a second study, of T cells in Graves' hyperthyroidism and ophthalmopathy.

Sequenced here: peripheral blood mononuclear cells (PBMCs), sampled at new diagnosis, from a patient treated with antithyroid drugs. These receptors came from a woman aged 35-65 years with Graves disease.

This clonotype was counted many times. The chain is built from TRBV6-5 and TRBJ1-1; 8 bases map to TRBD1. V was clipped by 3 bases and J by 6 bases; unmatched bases: 3. The CDR3 has 13 amino acids. Germline V CDR1 and CDR2: MNHEY, SVGAGI. The CDR3 sequence: CASSYTGGAEAFF. For the CDR3, the DNA is TGTGCCAGCAGTTATACAGGGGGGGCTGAAGCTTTCTTT.

This clonotype appeared many times. The chain joins TRBV6-1 to TRBJ1-6; D perhaps matches TRBD1 (6 bases). This CDR3 comprises 15 residues. Trimming pared 7 bases from V and 7 bases from J, leaving 17 bases between. CDR1 MNHNS and CDR2 SASEGT come from the germline V gene. CDR3 nucleotides: TGTGCCAGCACCGCTGGCCGGGACATCAATTCACCCCTCCACTTT. Translation gives CASTAGRDINSPLHF.

This clonotype occurred many times. The rearrangement links TRBV30 to TRBJ1-1; D gene uncertain. Germline V gives CDR1 GTSNPN, CDR2 SVGIG (reference sequence). The V and J ends lost 4 bases and 1 base respectively, with 16 bases between them. This CDR3 region has 15 residues. The CDR3 is CAWMTGLPGNTEAFF. CDR3 DNA sequence: TGTGCCTGGATGACGGGTCTCCCCGGGAACACTGAAGCTTTCTTT.

For this clonotype: This could be a read error, since a much larger clone is one nucleotide away. V and J are TRBV18 and TRBJ1-1; D is possibly TRBD1 (5 bases). The V end was cut by 6 bases, the J end by 4 bases, with 12 bases between. The CDR3 is 13 residues long. CDR1 and CDR2 (germline): KGHSH, LQKENI. CDR3 DNA: TGTGCCAGCTCTACGCGGGGGGTCACTGAAGCTTTCTTT. Translated, it gives CASSTRGVTEAFF.

This clonotype was picked up a small number of times. The V gene is TRBV12-3 or TRBV12-4, the J gene TRBJ2-1; D may match TRBD1 or TRBD2 (5 bases each). This CDR3 is built from 14 residues. V shed 7 bases and J shed 4 bases, with 14 bases lying between them. This chain's CDR3 is CASTPLGEYNEQFF. The CDR3 bases are TGTGCCAGCACCCCGTTGGGGGAGTACAATGAGCAGTTCTTC.

This clonotype has at least ten counts. The rearrangement uses TRBV5-1 and TRBJ1-2; D call uncertain. The CDR3 loop spans 15 amino acids. Trimming left V 0 bases short and J 0 bases short, with 9 bases between. The germline CDR1 and CDR2 sequences are SGHRS and YFSETQ. This CDR3 reads CASSLESGANYGYTF. The CDR3, as DNA: TGCGCCAGCAGCTTGGAGAGTGGAGCTAACTATGGCTACACCTTC.

The CDR3 spells CASSDWTSRDEQYF. Here the CDR3 DNA reads TGTGCCAGTAGCGATTGGACTAGCAGGGACGAGCAGTACTTC. The rearrangement joins TRBV19 to TRBJ2-7, with 8 bases lining up with TRBD2. The germline gives CDR1 LNHDA, CDR2 SQIVND (reference sequence). CDR3 length equals 14 residues. V dropped 6 bases and J dropped 5; count of bases not matched to a gene: 9.

The rearrangement uses TRBV28 and TRBJ2-7, with 7 positions matching TRBD2. The V gene end was trimmed by 5 bases and the J gene end by 2 bases; junction bases not matched to a gene: 6. The CDR3 extends over 14 amino acids. Germline CDR1 is MDHEN and CDR2 is SYDVKM. The CDR3 bases are TGTGCCAGCAGTCCCACTAGCGAGACCTACGAGCAGTACTTC. Translation: CASSPTSETYEQYF.

This clonotype was counted a few times. This chain uses TRBV4-1 with TRBJ1-6; 8 bases align to TRBD1. The germline V gene has CDR1 MGHRA and CDR2 YSYEKL. The CDR3 has 14 residues. V gave up 4 bases and J gave up 10 bases; unmatched junction bases: 6. CDR3 residues: CASSPGGWYSPLHF. The CDR3 DNA reads as TGCGCCAGCAGCCCAGGGGGCTGGTACTCACCCCTCCACTTT.

This clonotype has more than one count but fewer than ten. The chain combines TRBV12-3 or TRBV12-4 with TRBJ1-4; the D gene is possibly TRBD1 (6 bases). The V and J ends lost 0 bases and 8 bases respectively, with 16 bases between them. The CDR3 is 16 amino acids. CDR3 nucleotide sequence: TGTGCCAGCAGTTTAGCCAGGGGCCTCTCCGGGGAAAAACTGTTTTTT. Its translation: CASSLARGLSGEKLFF.

This chain joins TRBV12-3 or TRBV12-4 and TRBJ2-2; 9 bases agree with TRBD2. The CDR3 consists of 17 residues. Germline trimming cut 3 bases from V and 6 bases from J; bases unmatched to any gene: 11. This CDR3 reads CASSFLFGGGASGELFF. CDR3 in DNA: TGTGCCAGCAGTTTTCTGTTCGGCGGGGGGGCTTCCGGGGAGCTGTTTTTT.

This clonotype was found a few times. This chain joins TRBV19 and TRBJ2-7; a weak D match, TRBD1 (6 bases). V lost 6 bases to trimming and J lost 4 bases, with 19 bases between them. The CDR3 contains 15 residues. Germline values: CDR1 LNHDA, CDR2 SQIVND (reference sequence). Here the CDR3 DNA reads TGTGCCAGTAGCCCCTACCTACAGGGAAAATACGAGCAGTACTTC. Its protein is CASSPYLQGKYEQYF.

The CDR3 DNA is TGTGCCAGCAGTTACACCCCCCCGGAGAGAGGCGAAAAACTGTTTTTT. Its translation is CASSYTPPERGEKLFF. V and J are TRBV6-9 and TRBJ1-4; no reliable D call. Germline assignment: CDR1 MNHGY and CDR2 SVAAGI. Trimming took off 3 bases at V and 8 bases at J, with 19 bases between the two ends. The CDR3 spans 16 residues.

This clonotype was counted ten times or more. The chain carries TRBV28 and TRBJ1-5, with TRBD1 matching over 12 bases. Germline V gene lookup returns CDR1 MDHEN and CDR2 SYDVKM. With V trimmed by 3 bases and J by 1 base, 4 bases remained unmatched. This CDR3 is 17 amino acids long. The CDR3 nucleotides read TGTGCCAGCAGTTTTGGGACAGGGGGCTGGAGCAATCAGCCCCAGCATTTT. Its protein product is CASSFGTGGWSNQPQHF.

This clonotype was seen at least ten times. The CDR3 DNA reads TGTGCCAGCAGTGAAGAGGCAGTCGGCGCGGAGTCACCCCTCCACTTT. As protein: CASSEEAVGAESPLHF. The chain uses TRBV2 and TRBJ1-6; D gene uncertain. This CDR3 region has 16 residues. CDR1 and CDR2 (germline): SNHLY, FYNNEI. Trimming removed 1 base from V and 10 bases from J, with 17 bases in between.

The CDR3 sequence: CASSQDLWSSSTNEKLFF. The CDR3, as DNA: TGTGCCAGCAGCCAAGATCTTTGGTCATCTTCAACTAATGAAAAACTGTTTTTT. This chain connects TRBV4-2 to TRBJ1-4; D call uncertain. With 0 bases removed from V and 0 bases from J, the gap between germline ends came to 14 bases. The V gene's germline CDR1 is LGHNA and CDR2 YNFKEQ. This CDR3 region has 18 residues.

The V and J genes are TRBV10-2 and TRBJ1-2; 7 bases map to TRBD1. CDR3 length: 15 amino acids. Germline assignment: CDR1 WSHSY and CDR2 SAAADI. V lost 0 bases and J lost 4; bases outside the gene matches: 5. The CDR3 DNA reads as TGCGCCAGCAGTGAGTCGAAGCAGGGGGGCTATGGCTACACCTTC. The encoded protein is CASSESKQGGYGYTF.

This clonotype was counted many times. This rearrangement joins TRBV12-3 or TRBV12-4 to TRBJ1-1; D is possibly TRBD1 (6 bases). Trimming took off 6 bases at V and 8 bases at J, with 16 bases between the two ends. This CDR3 has 13 amino acids. CDR3 region: CASSRGQTAEAFF. The DNA of the CDR3 is TGTGCCAGCAGCCGAGGACAGACCGCCGAAGCTTTCTTT.

This clonotype was recorded at least ten times. The chain links TRBV5-1 to TRBJ2-7, with D hard to call. This CDR3 is built from 14 residues. The germline V and J ends were trimmed by 0 bases and 1 base, with 8 bases remaining between them. CDR1 and CDR2 (germline): SGHRS, YFSETQ. The CDR3 protein is CASSLAGRSYEQYF. The CDR3 DNA reads TGCGCCAGCAGCTTGGCTGGGCGATCCTACGAGCAGTACTTC.

There are many counts of this clonotype. The junction differs from germline at one of its ends, possibly a read error. The chain links TRBV12-3 or TRBV12-4 to TRBJ2-7; a weak D match, TRBD2 (6 bases). The CDR3 contains 12 residues. The chain's CDR3 is CASSLPQGGALF. CDR3 DNA sequence: TGTGCCAGCAGTTTACCGCAGGGCGGGGCCTTGTTC.

This clonotype was detected ten times or more. This rearrangement joins TRBV2 to TRBJ2-7; the D is unclear. V was pared by 6 bases and J by 3 bases, with 18 bases between. CDR3 length: 15 residues. The V gene's germline CDR1 is SNHLY and CDR2 FYNNEI. The CDR3 DNA reads as TGTGCCAGCAGCTTAACTGCCTCCCCCAGCTACGAGCAGTACTTC. Its protein is CASSLTASPSYEQYF. Looking up the rest from reference TRBV2 and TRBJ2-7 gives the full variable domain: EPEVTQTPSHQVTQMGQEVILRCVPISNHLYFYWYRQILGQKVEFLVSFYNNEISEKSEIFDDQFSVERPDGSNFTLKIRSTKLEDSAMYFCASSLTASPSYEQYFGPGTRLTVT.

This clonotype occurred many times. This chain connects TRBV6-1 to TRBJ1-2; D remains ambiguous. CDR1 MNHNS and CDR2 SASEGT come from the germline V gene. The CDR3 totals 17 residues. Trimming stripped 2 bases from V and 6 bases from J, with 22 bases between. The CDR3 loop reads CASSERSRGGMVDGYTF. DNA of the CDR3: TGTGCCAGCAGTGAAAGAAGTCGGGGAGGGATGGTCGATGGCTACACCTTC.

The chain carries TRBV15 and TRBJ1-6; no firm D call. Looked up from germline, CDR1 is LNHNV and CDR2 is YYDKDF (reference sequence). V was cut by 3 bases and J by 9 bases, with 12 bases left in between. The CDR3 covers 14 residues. The CDR3 region has the DNA TGTGCCACCAGCAGGGCTCCGGATGGTTCACCCCTCCACTTT. Protein product: CATSRAPDGSPLHF.

This clonotype has at least ten counts. The chain has TRBV12-3 or TRBV12-4 and TRBJ2-7; 12 bases align to TRBD2. The V and J ends lost 6 bases and 2 bases, in that order; junction bases with no gene match: 2. The CDR3 contains 14 residues. CDR3 protein: CASSGTSGPYEQYF. CDR3 nucleotides: TGTGCCAGCAGCGGGACTAGCGGGCCCTACGAGCAGTACTTC.

J is TRBJ2-1 and V is TRBV5-1; D gene unclear. This CDR3 is built from 13 residues. Germline CDR1 SGHRS, CDR2 YFSETQ. V was trimmed by 1 base and J by 5 bases, leaving 7 bases between them. The chain's CDR3 is CASSLSPDNEQFF. For the CDR3, the DNA is TGCGCCAGCAGCTTGTCCCCAGACAATGAGCAGTTCTTC. Looking up the rest from reference TRBV5-1 and TRBJ2-1 gives the full variable domain: KAGVTQTPRYLIKTRGQQVTLSCSPISGHRSVSWYQQTPGQGLQFLFEYFSETQRNKGNFPGRFSGRQFSNSRSEMNVSTLELGDSALYLCASSLSPDNEQFFGPGTRLTVL.

V gene TRBV5-5 combines with J gene TRBJ1-2; no clear D. The CDR3 length is 14 residues. Germline-derived CDR1 and CDR2 are SGHKS and YYEKEE (reference sequence). Deletions cut 0 bases from V and 5 bases from J, with 11 bases between. CDR3 coding DNA: TGTGCCAGCAGCTTGGACCTATTGGGGTATGGCTACACCTTC. Protein: CASSLDLLGYGYTF.

The chain combines TRBV3-1 with TRBJ1-1, with TRBD1 matching 7 bases. The trim removed 1 base at V and 5 bases at J, leaving 4 bases unmatched. This CDR3 region has 14 residues. The V gene's germline CDR1 is LGHDT and CDR2 YNNKEL (reference sequence). The CDR3 nucleotides read TGTGCCAGCAGCCAAGCACACAGGGGTACTGAAGCTTTCTTT. Translating it yields CASSQAHRGTEAFF.

This sequence joins TRBV5-5 and TRBJ2-3; D unclear. The CDR3 has 14 residues. Germline V gene lookup returns CDR1 SGHKS and CDR2 YYEKEE (reference sequence). Trimming took 4 bases from V and 4 from J, leaving 13 bases between them. This chain's CDR3 is CASSRALGADTQYF. In nucleotides, the CDR3 is TGTGCCAGCAGCAGGGCCCTGGGCGCAGATACGCAGTATTTT.

V usage is TRBV7-9 and J usage is TRBJ1-6; unclear D gene. The CDR3 loop spans 17 amino acids. V shed 5 bases and J shed 0 bases, with 14 bases lying between them. From germline, CDR1 is SEHNR and CDR2 FQNEAQ (reference sequence). The CDR3, as DNA: TGTGCCAGCAGCCCCGCTGAAGGAAGCTCCTATAATTCACCCCTCCACTTT. This gives the protein CASSPAEGSSYNSPLHF.

The V gene is TRBV3-1, the J gene TRBJ2-3, with D perhaps TRBD2 (6 bases). The V end lost 1 base, the J end lost 9 bases, and 11 bases lay between the germline ends. The CDR3 spans 13 residues. Germline V gene sequence: CDR1 LGHDT, CDR2 YNNKEL (reference sequence). The DNA of the CDR3 is TGTGCCAGCAGCCAAGGTCGGGGGTCGACGCAGTATTTT. The encoded protein is CASSQGRGSTQYF.